The clone carrying this T cell receptor beta chain was counted a single time. As originally analysed: It was from reference gene primer amplification that nucleated cell counts were estimated. Profiled with immunoSEQ multiplex PCR; TCRdb holds only in-frame clones, not every one. V, J and clone size are those of that table, while D and trimming were read from the DNA. The repertoire holds approximately 84,000 clones, with 70% to 80% as singletons. The sample comes from a study of blood T cell repertoires in COVID-19. Looking at the study overall: The study drew acute and convalescent COVID-19 samples from the United States, Italy and Spain. Nucleic acid was either cDNA or gDNA, and it came from T cells, B-cell-depleted T cells, or PBMCs.

This CDR3 contains 14 residues. The germline CDR1 and CDR2 sequences are MNHEY and SVGAGI. Trimming shortened V by 0 bases and J by 4 bases, and 9 bases separated the two germline ends. Sequencing was performed on peripheral blood. The chain employs TRBV6-5 and TRBJ1-2; TRBD1 is a possible D gene (5 bases). This TCR came from a man in his forties or fifties with active or convalescent COVID-19. The CDR3 sequence: CASSYSNQGYGYTF. Here the CDR3 DNA reads TGTGCCAGCAGTTACTCGAATCAGGGCTATGGCTACACCTTC.